A selection of T cell receptor beta chains follows, all from one sample in a study of control samples from healthy donors and cancer patients. The repertoire was sequenced with immunoSEQ multiplex PCR; TCRdb's copy has only in-frame clones and lacks some. The profile shows roughly 450,000 clones, approximately 92% of them singletons. Material for sequencing was PBMCs. These TCRs come from a man in his forties with head and neck cancer. CDR3s include the opening cysteine and the closing phenylalanine or tryptophan. D genes are given only for firm matches. Only some rows state a clone size, as once, few, many or a class for expanded clones.

D | size | J | V | DNA | CDR3
- | once | TRBJ1-5 | TRBV18 | TGTGCCAGCGGGGACGGAGTCAATCAGCCCCAGCATTTT | CASGDGVNQPQHF
- | - | TRBJ1-6 | TRBV14 | TGTGCCAGCAGCCAAGATAGGGCCAGGGGTTATTCACCCCTCCACTTT | CASSQDRARGYSPLHF
TRBD1 | - | TRBJ2-3 | TRBV4-2 | TGTGCCAGCAGCCAAGTAACACAGGGGGGAGATACGCAGTATTTT | CASSQVTQGGDTQYF
- | - | TRBJ1-2 | TRBV3-1/TRBV3-2 | TGTGCCAGCAGCCAGGGCACTACTAACTATGGCTACACCTTC | CASSQGTTNYGYTF
- | - | TRBJ2-7 | TRBV6-6 | TGTGCCAGCAGTTACTCGACGGGCAGGAGCTACGAGCAGTACTTC | CASSYSTGRSYEQYF
- | - | TRBJ2-2 | TRBV5-1 | TGCGCCAGCAGCTTGAGTCTACCCACGAACACCGGGGAGCTGTTTTTT | CASSLSLPTNTGELFF
- | - | TRBJ1-5 | TRBV19 | TGTGCCAGTAGTATGATCCGGGACTCCTGGGGGGAGGCCCAGCATTTT | CASSMIRDSWGEAQHF
- | - | TRBJ1-1 | TRBV5-6 | TGTGCCAGCAGCCACCAGACGGCTGATATATTGAACACTGAAGCTTTCTTT | CASSHQTADILNTEAFF
TRBD2 | - | TRBJ2-5 | TRBV5-1 | TGCGCCAGCAGCTTGGATACTAGCGGGGCCTACCAAGAGACCCAGTACTTC | CASSLDTSGAYQETQYF
- | once | TRBJ2-7 | TRBV27 | TGTGCCAGCAGTTTATACCGGGTAACGATCGACGAGCAGTACTTC | CASSLYRVTIDEQYF
TRBD1 | - | TRBJ2-3 | TRBV6-1 | TGTGCCAGCAGTGAATCGACAGGGGGCGCAGATACGCAGTATTTT | CASSESTGGADTQYF
- | - | TRBJ1-5 | TRBV9 | TGTGCCAGCAGCGCTACAGGGTATAGCAATCAGCCCCAGCATTTT | CASSATGYSNQPQHF
- | - | TRBJ2-5 | TRBV19 | TGTGCCAGTAGTATAGCGGGAATGACGGGCAGTCAAGAGACCCAGTACTTC | CASSIAGMTGSQETQYF